Listed below are T cell receptor beta chains from one sample, sequenced in a study of early T cells in non-severe SARS-CoV-2 infection. TCRdb re-derived calls from the 5' RACE reads in MiXCR, one entry per CDR3 protein. The sample has tens of thousands of distinct CDR3 sequences; approximately 10% are singletons. The sample comprised whole blood. The receptor source for this set is an adult who was a healthcare worker with PCR-confirmed SARS-CoV-2 infection or an uninfected control (not recorded which). Both conserved end residues are part of each CDR3. A D gene is named only where the DNA matches it firmly. Clone size is not always given. Where it is, it says once, few, many or a class for expanded clones.

d_call	v_call	clone_size	j_call	cdr3_aa	cdr3_nt
TRBD2	TRBV15	few	TRBJ2-7	CATSGRGLAGGWRSEQYF	TGTGCCACCAGCGGACGGGGACTAGCGGGAGGGTGGCGGTCCGAGCAGTACTTC
-	TRBV11-2	few	TRBJ2-2	CASSFTWRAGGELFF	TGTGCCAGCAGCTTCACTTGGAGGGCCGGCGGGGAGCTGTTTTTT
-	TRBV27	few	TRBJ2-7	CASSPSPGLSSYEQYF	TGTGCCAGCAGTCCCTCCCCAGGGTTGAGCTCCTACGAGCAGTACTTC
-	TRBV12-3/TRBV12-4	many	TRBJ1-5	CASSPDSQAQHF	TGTGCCAGCAGTCCCGACAGCCAGGCCCAGCATTTT
TRBD2	TRBV9	few	TRBJ2-2	CASSTSRAGGTGELFF	TGTGCCAGCAGCACCTCTCGGGCGGGAGGGACCGGGGAGCTGTTTTTT
TRBD2	TRBV20-1	many	TRBJ2-1	CSARDSLSGGSYNEQFF	TGCAGTGCTAGAGATTCTCTGTCGGGAGGGTCCTACAATGAGCAGTTCTTC
-	TRBV6-6	many	TRBJ1-1	CASSYSMIVSVNTEAFF	TGTGCCAGCAGTTACTCGATGATTGTTAGCGTGAACACTGAAGCTTTCTTT
TRBD2	TRBV29-1	-	TRBJ2-5	CSVVSGLVGETQYF	TGCAGCGTTGTTTCGGGACTAGTCGGAGAGACCCAGTACTTC
-	TRBV10-3	many	TRBJ1-6	CATRWGSSYNSPLHF	TGTGCCACCCGATGGGGGAGCTCCTATAATTCACCCCTCCACTTT
TRBD1	TRBV20-1	few	TRBJ1-1	CSVPRGLRYVTAFF	TGCAGTGTGCCCAGGGGGTTGAGGTACGTTACGGCTTTCTTT
-	TRBV20-1	few	TRBJ2-2	CSARSPSLANTGELFF	TGCAGTGCTAGGTCGCCGAGTCTTGCGAACACCGGGGAGCTGTTTTTT
-	TRBV5-6	few	TRBJ2-1	CASSLAGASSEQFF	TGTGCCAGCAGCTTGGCCGGGGCTAGCAGTGAGCAGTTCTTC
-	TRBV3-1	many	TRBJ1-2	CASSQDYGRTRSYGYTF	TGTGCCAGCAGCCAAGATTACGGCCGGACGAGGAGCTATGGCTACACCTTC
-	TRBV5-1	few	TRBJ2-1	CASSSGGLHNEQFF	TGCGCCAGCAGCTCCGGGGGATTGCACAATGAGCAGTTCTTC
-	TRBV2	-	TRBJ2-3	CASSDDTDTQYF	TGTGCCAGCAGTGATGATACAGATACGCAGTATTTT
-	TRBV10-3	-	TRBJ1-1	CAISERVNTEAFF	TGTGCCATCAGTGAAAGGGTGAACACTGAAGCTTTCTTT
-	TRBV10-3	many	TRBJ1-6	CAMDLFRGSPLHF	TGTGCCATGGACCTCTTCAGAGGTTCACCCCTCCACTTT
-	TRBV20-1	few	TRBJ2-5	CSAAIGGETQYF	TGCAGTGCTGCTATCGGCGGAGAGACCCAGTACTTC
-	TRBV5-1	many	TRBJ2-7	CASRRRTDSYEQYF	TGCGCCAGCAGAAGAAGGACAGACTCCTACGAGCAGTACTTC
-	TRBV9	many	TRBJ2-7	CASSVGLGGEQYF	TGTGCCAGCAGCGTAGGGCTGGGCGGGGAGCAGTACTTC
-	TRBV11-3	-	TRBJ2-3	CASSRGTSTDTQYF	TGTGCCAGCAGCCGCGGGACTTCCACAGATACGCAGTATTTT
TRBD2	TRBV20-1	few	TRBJ2-3	CSASLLAGVGTDTQYF	TGCAGTGCTAGTCTACTAGCGGGAGTCGGCACAGATACGCAGTATTTT
-	TRBV29-1	-	TRBJ2-1	CRGALGNEQFF	TGCAGAGGAGCGTTGGGCAATGAGCAGTTCTTC
TRBD1	TRBV20-1	many	TRBJ1-5	CSAGDRGKGQPQHF	TGCAGTGCTGGAGACAGGGGGAAGGGACAGCCCCAGCATTTT
-	TRBV28	-	TRBJ1-5	CASSGPQGNQPQHF	TGTGCCAGCAGCGGCCCACAGGGCAATCAGCCCCAGCATTTT
-	TRBV3-1	-	TRBJ1-2	CASSQTLRGYGYTF	TGTGCCAGCAGCCAAACTCTGCGGGGTTATGGCTACACCTTC
-	TRBV19	many	TRBJ2-1	CASTGWNEQFF	TGTGCCAGTACTGGGTGGAACGAGCAGTTCTTC
-	TRBV9	many	TRBJ2-2	CASSVSWGTGELFF	TGTGCCAGCAGCGTATCGTGGGGCACCGGGGAGCTGTTTTTT
-	TRBV4-1	few	TRBJ2-2	CASSQDGQNTGELFF	TGCGCCAGCAGCCAAGATGGACAGAACACCGGGGAGCTGTTTTTT
-	TRBV7-2	few	TRBJ2-3	CASSLGSRVDTQYF	TGTGCCAGCAGCTTAGGGTCCAGGGTTGATACGCAGTATTTT
TRBD2	TRBV20-1	few	TRBJ2-2	CSASGRSTGELFF	TGCAGTGCTAGCGGGAGGTCCACCGGGGAGCTGTTTTTT
-	TRBV28	-	TRBJ1-2	CASSFLQPYGYTF	TGTGCCAGCAGTTTTCTACAGCCCTATGGCTACACCTTC
-	TRBV30	many	TRBJ2-1	CAWSLGVEEFF	TGTGCCTGGAGTTTGGGGGTCGAAGAGTTCTTC
-	TRBV5-8	-	TRBJ2-7	CASSLEPIGGRFDEQYF	TGTGCCAGCAGCCTAGAACCTATCGGGGGGCGATTTGATGAGCAGTACTTC
TRBD1	TRBV20-1	few	TRBJ1-1	CSASRGISAEAFF	TGCAGTGCTAGCAGGGGGATTAGCGCTGAAGCTTTCTTT
-	TRBV7-9	-	TRBJ1-5	CASSLAGQPQHF	TGTGCCAGCAGCTTAGCAGGGCAGCCCCAGCATTTT
TRBD1	TRBV4-1	-	TRBJ1-1	CASSPDRGREVFF	TGCGCCAGCAGCCCGGACAGGGGGCGCGAAGTTTTCTTT